A selection of T cell receptor beta chains follows, all from one sample in a study of response to subunit inactivated influenza vaccine. TCRdb itself ran the RT-PCR reads through MiXCR, one entry per CDR3 protein. The sample contains about 620,000 distinct CDR3 sequences, roughly 10% of which appear only once. The sequenced sample was PBMCs from blood, obtained on the day of vaccination. These receptors were obtained from a man between 50 and 59 years old who received an inactivated influenza vaccine. CDR3s include the opening cysteine and the closing phenylalanine or tryptophan. The D gene is left open where the match is weak. Only part of the rows carry a size: once, few, many, or a class if the clone is expanded.

v_gene,abundance,j_gene,d_gene,CDR3nt,CDR3aa
TRBV20-1,few,TRBJ2-3,TRBD1,TGCAGTGCTGGAGGACAGGGGAGCACAGATACGCAGTATTTT,CSAGGQGSTDTQYF
TRBV5-4,few,TRBJ1-2,-,TGTGCCAGCAGCGACAGAGCCTGGAGGGATCGGGAAGGCTACACCTTC,CASSDRAWRDREGYTF
TRBV10-3,-,TRBJ2-5,-,TGTGCCATCAGTGAGTCGAGCCGGCGGGCACACCAAGAGACCCAGTACTTC,CAISESSRRAHQETQYF
TRBV28,-,TRBJ1-2,TRBD1,TGTGCCAGCAGTTCCGGGACAGGGATACTCCTAGGGGGCTACACCTTC,CASSSGTGILLGGYTF
TRBV16,-,TRBJ1-4,-,TGTGCCAGCAGCCCTTCGGAAGAGGCAACTAATGAAAAACTGTTTTTT,CASSPSEEATNEKLFF
TRBV4-3,few,TRBJ2-7,TRBD2,TGCGCCAGCAGCCAAATAGCGGGAGGGCAAGACGAGCAGTACTTC,CASSQIAGGQDEQYF
TRBV12-3/TRBV12-4,many,TRBJ2-7,-,TGTGCCAGCAGTGATGGGGACGAGCAGTACTTC,CASSDGDEQYF
TRBV12-3/TRBV12-4,few,TRBJ2-1,-,TGTGCCAGCAGTTTATTCCCACTACATGAGCAGTTCTTC,CASSLFPLHEQFF
TRBV6-2/TRBV6-3,few,TRBJ1-1,-,TGTGCCAGCAGTTATCTCAGAGAAGCTTTCTTT,CASSYLREAFF
TRBV6-1,few,TRBJ1-5,TRBD1,TGTGCCAGCAGTCAAGACAGGGGGAGGCCCCAGCATTTT,CASSQDRGRPQHF
TRBV4-2,-,TRBJ2-7,-,TGTGCCAGCAGCCAAGATCGGGGGACAGCAAGTCACGAGCAGTACTTC,CASSQDRGTASHEQYF
TRBV7-9,-,TRBJ2-1,TRBD1,TGTGCCAGCAGCTTAGCGCTAACAGGGGGCGCTTATCAGCAGTTCTTC,CASSLALTGGAYQQFF
TRBV5-1,few,TRBJ2-2,-,TGCGCCAGCAGCCCGCCGCGACTAGGCTTATCATCCTTT,CASSPPRLGLSSF
TRBV28,few,TRBJ1-3,TRBD1,TGTGCCAGCAGAACGGACAGGGGCCCTGGAAACACCATATATTTT,CASRTDRGPGNTIYF
TRBV4-3,many,TRBJ2-7,TRBD1,TGCGCCAGCAGCTCTGACAGGGCATCCTACGAGCAGTACTTC,CASSSDRASYEQYF
TRBV20-1,-,TRBJ2-7,TRBD1,TGCAGTGCTAGCCCACAGGGGATTCGCGAGCAGTACTTC,CSASPQGIREQYF
TRBV10-1,-,TRBJ2-1,-,TGCGCCAGCAGGGCGGACTGGACGACTAGTCCGGGCGACAATGAGCAGTTCTTC,CASRADWTTSPGDNEQFF
TRBV4-3,few,TRBJ2-3,-,TGCGCCAGCAGCCAAGAACATAGCACAGATACGCAGTATTTT,CASSQEHSTDTQYF
TRBV6-5,-,TRBJ2-3,-,TGTGCCAGCAGTTTCGATGTCACAGCTATCACAGATACGCAGTATTTT,CASSFDVTAITDTQYF
TRBV12-3/TRBV12-4,few,TRBJ2-2,-,TGTGCCAGCAGTCAACGGGACTCATTCACCGGGGAGCTGTTTTTT,CASSQRDSFTGELFF